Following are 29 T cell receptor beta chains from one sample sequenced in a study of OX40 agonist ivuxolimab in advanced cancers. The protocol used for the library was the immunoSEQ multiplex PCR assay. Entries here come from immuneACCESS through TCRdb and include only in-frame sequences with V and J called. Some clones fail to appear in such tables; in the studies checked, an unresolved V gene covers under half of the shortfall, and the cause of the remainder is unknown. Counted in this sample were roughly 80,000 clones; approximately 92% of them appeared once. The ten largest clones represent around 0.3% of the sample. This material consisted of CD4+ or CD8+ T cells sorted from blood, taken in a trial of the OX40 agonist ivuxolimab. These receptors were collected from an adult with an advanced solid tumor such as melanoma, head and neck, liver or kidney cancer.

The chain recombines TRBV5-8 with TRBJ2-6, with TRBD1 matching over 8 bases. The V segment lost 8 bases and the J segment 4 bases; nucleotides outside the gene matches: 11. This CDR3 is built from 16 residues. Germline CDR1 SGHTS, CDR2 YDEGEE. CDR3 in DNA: TGTGCCAGTCCCCCCCGACAGGGGCGCGGGGCCAACGTCCTGACTTTC. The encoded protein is CASPPRQGRGANVLTF.

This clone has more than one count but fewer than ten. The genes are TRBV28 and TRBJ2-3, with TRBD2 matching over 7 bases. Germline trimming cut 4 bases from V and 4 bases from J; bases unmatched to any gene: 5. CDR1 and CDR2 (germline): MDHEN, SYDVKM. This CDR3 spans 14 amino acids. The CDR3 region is CASSSGGGADTQYF. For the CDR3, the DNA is TGTGCCAGCAGTTCGGGGGGAGGAGCAGATACGCAGTATTTT.

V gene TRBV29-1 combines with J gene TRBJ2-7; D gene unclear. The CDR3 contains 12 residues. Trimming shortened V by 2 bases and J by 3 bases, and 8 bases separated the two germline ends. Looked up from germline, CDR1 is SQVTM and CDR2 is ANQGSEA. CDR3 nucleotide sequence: TGCAGCGTTGAATGGGGTGGCTACGAGCAGTACTTC. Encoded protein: CSVEWGGYEQYF.

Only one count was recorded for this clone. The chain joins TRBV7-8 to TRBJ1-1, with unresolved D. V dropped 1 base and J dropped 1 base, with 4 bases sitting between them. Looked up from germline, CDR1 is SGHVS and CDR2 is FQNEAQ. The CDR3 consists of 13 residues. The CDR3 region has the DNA TGTGCCAGCAGCTTAGAAGGGAACACTGAAGCTTTCTTT. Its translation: CASSLEGNTEAFF.

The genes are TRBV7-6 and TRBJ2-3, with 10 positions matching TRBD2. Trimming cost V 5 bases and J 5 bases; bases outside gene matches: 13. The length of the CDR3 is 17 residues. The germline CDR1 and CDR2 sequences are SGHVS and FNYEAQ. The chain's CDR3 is CASSTTTSGPGGDTQYF. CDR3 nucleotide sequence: TGTGCCAGCAGCACTACGACTAGCGGGCCTGGGGGAGATACGCAGTATTTT.

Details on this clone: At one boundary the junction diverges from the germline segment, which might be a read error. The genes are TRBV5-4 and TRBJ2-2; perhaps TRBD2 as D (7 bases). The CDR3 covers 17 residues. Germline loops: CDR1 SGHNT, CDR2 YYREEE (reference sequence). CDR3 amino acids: CASSWGAGDVNAGELFF. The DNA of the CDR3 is TGTGCCAGCAGCTGGGGGGCGGGAGACGTGAACGCCGGGGAGCTGTTTTTT.

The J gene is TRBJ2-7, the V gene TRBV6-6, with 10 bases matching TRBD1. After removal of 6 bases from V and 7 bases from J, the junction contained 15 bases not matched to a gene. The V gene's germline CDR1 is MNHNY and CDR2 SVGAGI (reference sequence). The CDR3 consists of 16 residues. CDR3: CASSPRPGTGVYEQYF. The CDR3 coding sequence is TGTGCCAGCAGCCCCCGGCCAGGGACAGGGGTCTATGAGCAGTACTTC.

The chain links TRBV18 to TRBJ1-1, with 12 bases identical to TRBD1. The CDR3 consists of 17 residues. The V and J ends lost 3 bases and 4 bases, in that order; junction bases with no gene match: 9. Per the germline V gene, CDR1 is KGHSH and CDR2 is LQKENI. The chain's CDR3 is CASSPGQGAEVGTEAFF. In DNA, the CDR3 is TGTGCCAGCTCACCGGGACAGGGGGCGGAGGTGGGCACTGAAGCTTTCTTT.

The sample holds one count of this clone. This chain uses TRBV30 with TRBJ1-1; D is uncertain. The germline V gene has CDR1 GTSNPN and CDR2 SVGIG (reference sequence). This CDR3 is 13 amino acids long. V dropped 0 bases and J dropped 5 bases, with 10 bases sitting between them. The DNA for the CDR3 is TGTGCCTGGAGTGTAAGGGCCCTAACTGAAGCTTTCTTT. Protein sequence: CAWSVRALTEAFF.

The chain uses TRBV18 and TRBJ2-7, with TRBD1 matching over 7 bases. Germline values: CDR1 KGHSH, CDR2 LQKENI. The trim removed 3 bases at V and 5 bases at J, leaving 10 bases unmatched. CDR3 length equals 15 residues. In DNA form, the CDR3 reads TGTGCCAGCTCACCGCCGGGACAGCAAGGCCACGAGCAGTACTTC. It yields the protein CASSPPGQQGHEQYF.

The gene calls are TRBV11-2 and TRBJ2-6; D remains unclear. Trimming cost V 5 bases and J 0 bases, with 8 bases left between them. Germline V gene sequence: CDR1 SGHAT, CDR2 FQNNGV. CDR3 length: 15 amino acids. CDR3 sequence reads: CASSLRVSGANVLTF. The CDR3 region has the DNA TGTGCCAGCAGCCTACGTGTCTCTGGGGCCAACGTCCTGACTTTC.

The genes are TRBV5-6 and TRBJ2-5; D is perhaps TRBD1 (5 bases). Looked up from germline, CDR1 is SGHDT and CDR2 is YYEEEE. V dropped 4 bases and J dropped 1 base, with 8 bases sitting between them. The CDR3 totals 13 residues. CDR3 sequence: CASSLGVQETQYF. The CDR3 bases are TGTGCCAGCAGCCTAGGGGTCCAAGAGACCCAGTACTTC.

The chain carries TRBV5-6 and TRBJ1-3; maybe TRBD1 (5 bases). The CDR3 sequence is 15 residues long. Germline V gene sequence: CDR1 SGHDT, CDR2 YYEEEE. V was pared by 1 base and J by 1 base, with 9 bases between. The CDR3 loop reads CASSLKGPSGNTIYF. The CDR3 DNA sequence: TGTGCCAGCAGCTTGAAGGGACCATCTGGAAACACCATATATTTT. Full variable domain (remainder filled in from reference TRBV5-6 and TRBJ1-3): DAGVTQSPTHLIKTRGQQVTLRCSPKSGHDTVSWYQQALGQGPQFIFQYYEEEERQRGNFPDRFSGHQFPNYSSELNVNALLLGDSALYLCASSLKGPSGNTIYFGEGSWLTVV.

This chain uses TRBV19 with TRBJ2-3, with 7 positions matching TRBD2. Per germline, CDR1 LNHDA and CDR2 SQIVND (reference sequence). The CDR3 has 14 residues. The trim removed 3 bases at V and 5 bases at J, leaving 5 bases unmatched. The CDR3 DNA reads TGTGCCAGTAGTATCTTGGCGGGGGAAGATACGCAGTATTTT. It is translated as CASSILAGEDTQYF.

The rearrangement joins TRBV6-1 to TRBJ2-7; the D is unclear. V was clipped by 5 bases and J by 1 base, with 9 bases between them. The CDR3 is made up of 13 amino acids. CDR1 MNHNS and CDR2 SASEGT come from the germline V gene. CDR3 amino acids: CASSTQASYEQYF. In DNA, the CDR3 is TGTGCCAGCAGTACCCAGGCTTCCTACGAGCAGTACTTC.

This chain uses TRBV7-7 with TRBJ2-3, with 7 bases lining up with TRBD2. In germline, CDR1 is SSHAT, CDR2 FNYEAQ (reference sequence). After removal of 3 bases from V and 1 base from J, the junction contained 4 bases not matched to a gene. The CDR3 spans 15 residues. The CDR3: CASSLGLRGTDTQYF. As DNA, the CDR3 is TGTGCCAGCAGCTTGGGACTACGGGGCACAGATACGCAGTATTTT.

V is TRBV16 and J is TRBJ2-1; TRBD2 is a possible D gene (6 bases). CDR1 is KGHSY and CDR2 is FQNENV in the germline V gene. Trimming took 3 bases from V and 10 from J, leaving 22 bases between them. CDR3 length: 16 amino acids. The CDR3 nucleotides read TGTGCCAGCAGCCACCCGGGGGTAACCAACAATCGGGAGCAGTTCTTC. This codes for CASSHPGVTNNREQFF.

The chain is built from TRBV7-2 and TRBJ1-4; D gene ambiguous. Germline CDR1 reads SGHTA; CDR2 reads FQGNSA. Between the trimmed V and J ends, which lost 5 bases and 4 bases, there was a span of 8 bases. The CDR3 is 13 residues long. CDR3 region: CASSGRNNEKLFF. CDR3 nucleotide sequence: TGTGCCAGCAGCGGACGGAATAATGAAAAACTGTTTTTT.

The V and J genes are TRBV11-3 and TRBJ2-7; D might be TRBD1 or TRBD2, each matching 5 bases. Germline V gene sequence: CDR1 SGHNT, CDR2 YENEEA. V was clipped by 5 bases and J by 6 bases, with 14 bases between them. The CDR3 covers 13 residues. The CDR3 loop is CASSPPSGTEQYF. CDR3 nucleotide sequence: TGTGCCAGCAGCCCTCCCTCGGGGACCGAGCAGTACTTC.

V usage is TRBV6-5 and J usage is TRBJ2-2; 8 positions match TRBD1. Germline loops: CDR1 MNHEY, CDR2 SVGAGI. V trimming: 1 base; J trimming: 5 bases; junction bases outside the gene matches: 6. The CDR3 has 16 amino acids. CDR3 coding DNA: TGTGCCAGCAGTTACTTGGACAGGGTTGAAACCGGGGAGCTGTTTTTT. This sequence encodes CASSYLDRVETGELFF.

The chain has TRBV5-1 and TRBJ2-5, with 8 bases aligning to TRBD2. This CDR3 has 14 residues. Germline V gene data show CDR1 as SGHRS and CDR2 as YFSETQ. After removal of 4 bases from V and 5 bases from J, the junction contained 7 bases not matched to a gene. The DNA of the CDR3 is TGCGCCAGCAGCCGAGGACTAGCTATGGAGACCCAGTACTTC. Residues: CASSRGLAMETQYF.

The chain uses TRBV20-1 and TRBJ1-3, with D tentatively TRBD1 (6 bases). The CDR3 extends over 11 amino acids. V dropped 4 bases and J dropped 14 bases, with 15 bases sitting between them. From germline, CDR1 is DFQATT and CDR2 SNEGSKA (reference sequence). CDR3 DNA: TGCAGTGCTACCTGGGACAACAAGGTATATTTT. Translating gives CSATWDNKVYF.

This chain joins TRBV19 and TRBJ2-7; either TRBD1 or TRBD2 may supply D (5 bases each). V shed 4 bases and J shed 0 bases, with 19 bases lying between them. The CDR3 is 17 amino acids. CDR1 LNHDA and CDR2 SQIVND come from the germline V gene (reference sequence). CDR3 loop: CASSRGTPRVPSYEQYF. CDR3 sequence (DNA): TGTGCCAGTAGTAGAGGGACCCCCCGGGTCCCCTCCTACGAGCAGTACTTC.

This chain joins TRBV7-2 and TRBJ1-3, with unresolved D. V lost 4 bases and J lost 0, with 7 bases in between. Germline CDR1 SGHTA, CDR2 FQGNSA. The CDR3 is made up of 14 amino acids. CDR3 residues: CASSSGFSGNTIYF. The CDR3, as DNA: TGTGCCAGCAGCTCCGGGTTCTCTGGAAACACCATATATTTT.

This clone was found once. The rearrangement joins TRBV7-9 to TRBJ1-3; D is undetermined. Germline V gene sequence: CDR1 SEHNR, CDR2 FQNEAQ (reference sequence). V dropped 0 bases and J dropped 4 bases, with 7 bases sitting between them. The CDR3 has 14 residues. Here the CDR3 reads CASSLANRGNTIYF. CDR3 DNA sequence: TGTGCCAGCAGCTTAGCAAACAGAGGAAACACCATATATTTT.

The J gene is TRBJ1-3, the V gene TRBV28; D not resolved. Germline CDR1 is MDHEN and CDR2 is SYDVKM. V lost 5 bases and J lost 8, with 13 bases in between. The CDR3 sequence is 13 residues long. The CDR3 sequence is CASSPGTLDTIYF. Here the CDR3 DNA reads TGTGCCAGCAGTCCGGGAACTTTGGACACCATATATTTT. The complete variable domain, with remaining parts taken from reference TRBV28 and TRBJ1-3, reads DVKVTQSSRYLVKRTGEKVFLECVQDMDHENMFWYRQDPGLGLRLIYFSYDVKMKEKGDIPEGYSVSREKKERFSLILESASTNQTSMYLCASSPGTLDTIYFGEGSWLTVV.

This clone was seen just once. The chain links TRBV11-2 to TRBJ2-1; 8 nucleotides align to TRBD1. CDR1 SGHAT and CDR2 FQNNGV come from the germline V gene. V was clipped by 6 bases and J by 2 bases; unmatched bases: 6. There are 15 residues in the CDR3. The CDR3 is CASSQQGGTYNEQFF. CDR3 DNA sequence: TGTGCCAGCAGTCAACAGGGGGGTACCTACAATGAGCAGTTCTTC.

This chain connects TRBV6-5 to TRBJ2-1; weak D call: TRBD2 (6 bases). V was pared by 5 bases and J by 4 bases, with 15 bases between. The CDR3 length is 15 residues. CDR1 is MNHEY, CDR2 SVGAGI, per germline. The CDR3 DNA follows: TGTGCCAGCAGTCGCTCGTCGGGGGATTACAATGAGCAGTTCTTC. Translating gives CASSRSSGDYNEQFF.

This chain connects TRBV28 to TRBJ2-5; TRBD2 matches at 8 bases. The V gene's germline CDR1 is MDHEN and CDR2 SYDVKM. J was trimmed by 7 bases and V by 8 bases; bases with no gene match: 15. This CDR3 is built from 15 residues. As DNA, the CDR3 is TGTGCCAGCTCGACCAGTTGGCGGGGGGTCCCGACCCAGTACTTC. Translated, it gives CASSTSWRGVPTQYF.